The sequence of this T cell receptor beta chain was determined in a study of CD8 T cells in ankylosing spondylitis. CDR1 is ENHRY, CDR2 SYGVKD, per germline. This CDR3 is built from 18 residues. Trimming took off 5 bases at V and 0 bases at J, with 17 bases between the two ends. One entry per CDR3 protein, called by TCRdb with MiXCR from the 5' RACE reads. The table lists about 250,000 distinct CDR3 sequences, roughly a third of them singletons, with roughly 4.2% in the top ten. The chain is built from TRBV10-3 and TRBJ2-6, with a weak D call TRBD1 (5 bases). The source is a male donor with ankylosing spondylitis or in good health (not recorded which). Sequenced sample: blood, either unsorted or a sorted T cell fraction (not recorded which). CDR3 sequence: CAISRQNNVISGANVLTF. CDR3 nucleotides: TGTGCCATCAGTAGACAGAACAACGTGATCTCTGGGGCCAACGTCCTGACTTTC.